This T cell receptor beta chain derives from a study of regulatory T cells in long-lasting Graves disease. This clonotype showed up many times. The time point was: newly diagnosed GD, antithyroid drugs for less than 3 months. The authors made the TCR library using RNA they extracted from PBMCs. Germline V gene sequence: CDR1 MDHEN, CDR2 SYDVKM. The CDR3 totals 14 residues. V lost 2 bases and J 1 base, leaving 8 bases between the germline ends. Arm-PCR of CDR3 regions and iRepertoire HTBI primers were the basis on which TCR beta libraries were built. TCRdb ran MiXCR on the multiplex PCR reads and lists one entry per CDR3 protein. The sample records 360,000 or so distinct CDR3 sequences, around 15% being singletons. The sample also formed part of further work on T cells in Graves' hyperthyroidism and ophthalmopathy.

The chain joins TRBV28 to TRBJ1-1; D unresolved. The specimen comprised peripheral blood mononuclear cells (PBMCs), sampled at new diagnosis, from a patient treated with antithyroid drugs. The TCR sequence derives from a woman aged 18-29 years with Graves disease. The chain's CDR3 is CASSLTRSNTEAFF. The CDR3, as DNA: TGTGCCAGCAGTTTAACCCGGTCGAACACTGAAGCTTTCTTT.